This TCR beta chain was identified during a study of Tregs in tolerant kidney transplant recipients. Whole-study findings and limits: Few patients were studied, so findings need validation in larger groups. This study did not directly address biological reproducibility. Donor-specific Treg expansion exceeded global Treg expansion in tolerant patients, suggesting antigen drive.

With regard to this clone: The target antigen is unknown. An end of the junction differs from the germline gene, which may be a read error. This sample also contains other DNA sequences that code for the same CDR3.

Mixed chimerism was transient after nonmyeloablative marrow transplants from related graft donors. Unstimulated Tregs (CD4+CD25+CD127-) and CD4+CD25- non-Tregs were sorted from PBMCs. The CDR3 is 13 residues long. The V gene's germline CDR1 is SGHRS and CDR2 YFSETQ. Sequenced by immunoSEQ multiplex PCR; TCRdb stores in-frame clones only, minus some. Of about 81,000 clones in the sample, 90% to 95% were seen once. The chain carries TRBV5-1 and TRBJ2-7, with 7 bases lining up with TRBD1. The specimen was CD4+ T cells from blood (PBMCs), collected 24 months after the transplant. The TCR originated in a human patient who received a combined kidney and bone marrow transplant. Some T cells may be supplied by the graft donor. CDR3 protein: CASSLGQGKEQYF. DNA for the CDR3: TGCGCCAGCAGCTTGGGACAGGGAAAGGAGCAATACTTC.